The present T cell receptor beta chain was sequenced within a study of cytomegalovirus exposure and HLA in healthy donors. About this clone itself: Its antigen is unidentified.

13 Jbeta primers and 60 Vbeta primers were used for the PCR. Libraries were prepared by immunoSEQ multiplex PCR; TCRdb keeps only in-frame clonotypes and omits some of them. This table holds roughly 160,000 clones, roughly three quarters found once. Whole-study results and caveats: Most TCR sequences proved rare, with some public TCRs found in many donors.

With 2 bases removed from V and 1 base from J, the gap between germline ends came to 6 bases. Germline lookup yields CDR1 MNHEY and CDR2 SVGAGI. The CDR3 is 14 residues long. The donors gave bone marrow, and they were healthy. The sequenced sample consisted of PBMCs. V usage is TRBV6-5 and J usage is TRBJ2-1; tentative D call: TRBD1 (6 bases). This receptor was taken from a man younger than 30 in good health and CMV-seropositive. The CDR3 DNA reads TGTGCCAGCAGTTACACAGGGTCCTACAATGAGCAGTTCTTC. It is translated as CASSYTGSYNEQFF.